This T cell receptor beta chain was found in a study of cytomegalovirus exposure and HLA in healthy donors. Whole-study results and caveats: Rarity marked most TCR sequences, yet some public TCRs occurred in many donors. Under in vitro conditions, a few CMV-associated chains were confirmed as specific for CMV antigens.

Some clones are missing from TCRdb's copy, which holds only in-frame ones; the method was immunoSEQ multiplex PCR. The repertoire holds about 70,000 clones, with about 94% as singletons. Trimming stripped 3 bases from V and 5 bases from J, with 20 bases between. The CDR3 extends over 15 amino acids. Germline V CDR1 and CDR2: GTSNPN, SVGIG (reference sequence). Turning to this clone: Its antigen is undetermined.

The donors were members of the approximately 120-subject validation cohort (separate from the approximately 730-subject first cohort). The receptor comes from a man between 18 and 29 years old in good health and CMV-seropositive. The sample consisted of PBMCs. The chain joins TRBV30 to TRBJ2-7; TRBD2 is a possible D gene (6 bases). The CDR3 sequence: CAWSEGRTGGDEQYF. CDR3 in DNA: TGTGCCTGGAGCGAGGGACGGACCGGCGGGGACGAGCAGTACTTC.